This TCR beta chain was found in a study of blood T cell repertoires in COVID-19. Unmatched junction bases numbered 1, after V lost 2 bases and J lost 0 bases. The germline V gene has CDR1 SGHRS and CDR2 YFSETQ. This CDR3 comprises 14 residues. The assay was immunoSEQ multiplex PCR, and TCRdb's table has in-frame clones only and misses some. The sample records 30,000 to 40,000 clones, around 82% being singletons. To note about this clone: Other nucleotide sequences from this sample produce the same CDR3.

The TCR sequence derives from a middle-aged man with acute or convalescent COVID-19. V gene TRBV5-1 combines with J gene TRBJ1-2; 7 positions match TRBD1. Source material: peripheral blood. This CDR3 is CASSFGQANYGYTF. The CDR3 coding sequence is TGCGCCAGCAGCTTCGGACAGGCTAACTATGGCTACACCTTC. The full variable domain, its missing parts supplied by reference TRBV5-1 and TRBJ1-2, is KAGVTQTPRYLIKTRGQQVTLSCSPISGHRSVSWYQQTPGQGLQFLFEYFSETQRNKGNFPGRFSGRQFSNSRSEMNVSTLELGDSALYLCASSFGQANYGYTFGSGTRLTVV.